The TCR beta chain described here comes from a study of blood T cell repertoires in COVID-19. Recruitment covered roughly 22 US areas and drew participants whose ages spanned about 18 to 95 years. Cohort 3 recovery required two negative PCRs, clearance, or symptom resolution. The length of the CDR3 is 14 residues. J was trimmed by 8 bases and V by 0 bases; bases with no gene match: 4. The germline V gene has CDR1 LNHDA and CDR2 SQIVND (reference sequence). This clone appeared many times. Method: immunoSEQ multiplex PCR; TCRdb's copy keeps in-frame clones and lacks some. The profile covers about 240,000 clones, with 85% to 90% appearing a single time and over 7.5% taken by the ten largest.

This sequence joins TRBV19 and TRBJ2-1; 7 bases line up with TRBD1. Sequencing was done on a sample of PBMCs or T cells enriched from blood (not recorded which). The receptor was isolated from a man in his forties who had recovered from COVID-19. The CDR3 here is CASSIDRQGYEQFF. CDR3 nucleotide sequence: TGTGCCAGTAGTATAGACCGACAGGGTTATGAGCAGTTCTTC.